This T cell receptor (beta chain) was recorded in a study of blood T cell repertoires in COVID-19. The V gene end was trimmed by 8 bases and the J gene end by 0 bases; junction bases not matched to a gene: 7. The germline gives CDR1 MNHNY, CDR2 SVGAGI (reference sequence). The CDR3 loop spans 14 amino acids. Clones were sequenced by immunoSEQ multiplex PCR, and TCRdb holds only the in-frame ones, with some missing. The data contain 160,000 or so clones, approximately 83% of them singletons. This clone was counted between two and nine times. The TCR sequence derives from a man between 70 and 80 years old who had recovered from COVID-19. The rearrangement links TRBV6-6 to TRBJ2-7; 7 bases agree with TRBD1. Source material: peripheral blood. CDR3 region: CASAGTANSYEQYF. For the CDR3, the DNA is TGTGCCAGCGCCGGGACAGCGAACTCCTACGAGCAGTACTTC.